This T cell receptor beta chain comes out of a study of T cell changes during pregnancy in multiple sclerosis. This clone was observed a single time. TCRdb's table, derived via immunoSEQ multiplex PCR, lists solely in-frame clones and lacks some. The sample carries 35,000 to 45,000 clones, around nine tenths recorded once. The sample was CD4+ T cells from peripheral blood mononuclear cells, taken in the third trimester of pregnancy. The TCR comes from a female donor with multiple sclerosis, enrolled in a pregnancy study.

The CDR3 bases are TGCAGCGTTGAAGAGAGGACTAGCGGATACGAGCAGTACTTC. Translating gives CSVEERTSGYEQYF. The chain uses TRBV29-1 and TRBJ2-7; TRBD2 aligns across 10 bases. Germline V gene lookup returns CDR1 SQVTM and CDR2 ANQGSEA. The CDR3 is 14 residues long. V lost 0 bases, J lost 4 bases, and 3 bases stayed unmatched.